This section outlines one T cell receptor beta chain sequence together with its context. The sample comes from a study of blood T cell repertoires in COVID-19. Original data processing: Reference gene primers were amplified, and this amplification served to estimate nucleated cell counts. The table came from immunoSEQ multiplex PCR; TCRdb's copy has only in-frame clones and leaves some out. Clone size and V and J calls were adopted from that table, with D and trimming inferred from the DNA. This table holds about 58,000 clones, approximately 83% found once. J lost 5 bases, V lost 6 bases, and 6 bases had no gene match. The CDR3 has 14 residues. Germline CDR1 is MGHDK and CDR2 is SYGVNS. Patients at the Seattle site were enrolled during active infection and followed longitudinally.

The specimen sequenced was peripheral blood. The TCR comes from a man older than 75 with COVID-19, enrolled during active disease. The chain has TRBV25-1 and TRBJ2-5; 10 bases are a match to TRBD1. The CDR3 loop is CASRSTGGIETQYF. The CDR3 region has the DNA TGTGCCAGCAGATCGACAGGGGGCATCGAGACCCAGTACTTC.